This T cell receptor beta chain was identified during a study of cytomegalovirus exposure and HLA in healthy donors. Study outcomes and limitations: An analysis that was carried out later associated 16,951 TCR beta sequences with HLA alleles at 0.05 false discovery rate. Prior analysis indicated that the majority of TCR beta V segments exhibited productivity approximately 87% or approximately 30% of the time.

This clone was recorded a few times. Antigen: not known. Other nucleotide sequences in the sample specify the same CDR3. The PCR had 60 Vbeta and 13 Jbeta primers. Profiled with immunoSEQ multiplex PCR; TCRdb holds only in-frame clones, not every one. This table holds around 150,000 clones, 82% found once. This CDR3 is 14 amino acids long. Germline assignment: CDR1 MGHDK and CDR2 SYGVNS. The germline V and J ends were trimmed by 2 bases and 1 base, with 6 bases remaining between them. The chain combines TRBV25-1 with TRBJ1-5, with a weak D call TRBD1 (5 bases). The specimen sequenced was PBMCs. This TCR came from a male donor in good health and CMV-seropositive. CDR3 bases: TGTGCCAGCAGTGAAGGGGGGAGCAATCAGCCCCAGCATTTT. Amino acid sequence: CASSEGGSNQPQHF.